Below are 32 T cell receptor beta chains sequenced from a single sample in a study of cytomegalovirus exposure and HLA in healthy donors. Both 60 Vbeta primers and 13 Jbeta primers went into the PCR. TCRdb's copy holds only in-frame clones and misses some; the assay was immunoSEQ multiplex PCR. The table lists more than 85,000 clones, roughly 80% of them singletons, with approximately 8% in the top ten. Sequenced input: PBMCs. Receptors were obtained from a female donor in good health and CMV-seronegative.

This clone showed up just once. The J gene is TRBJ2-1, the V gene TRBV11-3; TRBD1 is a possible D gene (5 bases). Germline loops: CDR1 SGHNT, CDR2 YENEEA. This CDR3 is built from 12 residues. Trimming pared 5 bases from V and 7 bases from J, leaving 9 bases between. The CDR3 sequence: CASSINRNEQFF. As DNA, the CDR3 is TGTGCCAGCAGCATAAACAGGAATGAGCAGTTCTTC.

The chain combines TRBV7-9 with TRBJ2-1; 9 bases match TRBD2. This CDR3 has 14 amino acids. J lost 14 bases, V lost 5 bases, and 13 bases had no gene match. Germline CDR1 SEHNR, CDR2 FQNEAQ (reference sequence). The CDR3 spells CASSRGLAGGEEFF. CDR3 DNA: TGTGCCAGCAGCCGGGGGTTGGCGGGAGGGGAGGAGTTCTTC.

This chain connects TRBV11-3 to TRBJ2-2; possible D gene TRBD1, 5 bases. V dropped 5 bases and J dropped 4 bases, with 14 bases sitting between them. The CDR3 consists of 15 residues. CDR1 SGHNT and CDR2 YENEEA come from the germline V gene. The CDR3 coding sequence is TGTGCCAGCAGCCCCCAGGGTTTGGGCACCGGGGAGCTGTTTTTT. Protein product: CASSPQGLGTGELFF.

The V gene is TRBV5-1, the J gene TRBJ2-6, with 8 bases fitting TRBD2. Germline CDR1 is SGHRS and CDR2 is YFSETQ. The ends lost 6 bases at V and 2 bases at J; junction bases unmatched: 7. The CDR3 covers 16 residues. The CDR3 here is CASKENSGTGANVLTF. As DNA, the CDR3 is TGCGCCAGCAAGGAGAATAGCGGGACTGGGGCCAACGTCCTGACTTTC.

The chain links TRBV7-9 to TRBJ1-2, with TRBD1 as a possible D gene (5 bases). Germline CDR1 and CDR2: SEHNR and FQNEAQ (reference sequence). CDR3 length: 13 residues. Trimming took 5 bases from V and 2 from J, leaving 9 bases between them. The CDR3 nucleotides are TGTGCCAGCAGCATACAGGAAAACTATGGCTACACCTTC. As protein: CASSIQENYGYTF.

This chain joins TRBV2 and TRBJ2-5; D possibly corresponds to TRBD1 (6 bases). Trimming removed 11 bases at V and 4 bases at J, with 20 bases between. The CDR3 covers 14 residues. Germline values: CDR1 SNHLY, CDR2 FYNNEI. The DNA for the CDR3 is TGTGCCGGGACACAGGGTCCGGGGCCAGAGACCCAGTACTTC. Translated: CAGTQGPGPETQYF.

This clone was recorded only once. This chain links TRBV5-1 with TRBJ1-2; 9 bases match TRBD1. V lost 0 bases and J lost 10; bases outside the gene matches: 13. Germline V lookup: CDR1 SGHRS, CDR2 YFSETQ. The CDR3 is 16 amino acids. The CDR3 protein is CASSLAATRTGDHYTF. As DNA, the CDR3 is TGCGCCAGCAGCTTGGCCGCCACTCGGACAGGGGATCACTACACCTTC.

This chain joins TRBV10-3 and TRBJ2-5, with D possibly matching TRBD1 (5 bases). Germline V gene lookup returns CDR1 ENHRY and CDR2 SYGVKD. The CDR3 loop spans 13 amino acids. The germline V and J ends were trimmed by 3 bases and 4 bases, with 9 bases remaining between them. CDR3 in DNA: TGTGCCATCAGTGACAGGGCTGGAGAGACCCAGTACTTC. Protein: CAISDRAGETQYF.

This sequence joins TRBV2 and TRBJ1-3; D may be TRBD1 (6 bases). CDR1 SNHLY and CDR2 FYNNEI come from the germline V gene. Between the trimmed V and J ends, which lost 5 bases and 0 bases, there was a span of 14 bases. There are 16 residues in the CDR3. The CDR3 protein is CASSRQAPSSGNTIYF. The CDR3 bases are TGTGCCAGCAGTCGACAGGCGCCAAGCTCTGGAAACACCATATATTTT.

This clone turned up a few times. This chain joins TRBV2 and TRBJ2-7, with TRBD1 matching over 7 bases. Germline loops: CDR1 SNHLY, CDR2 FYNNEI. The CDR3 is 15 amino acids. After removal of 6 bases from V and 2 bases from J, the junction contained 10 bases not matched to a gene. CDR3 amino acids: CASRPNRGIAYEQYF. The CDR3 nucleotides read TGTGCCAGCAGGCCTAACAGGGGAATCGCCTACGAGCAGTACTTC.

The genes are TRBV18 and TRBJ2-2, with D possibly being TRBD1 (5 bases). Trimming left V 0 bases short and J 5 bases short, with 7 bases between. CDR1 and CDR2 (germline): KGHSH, LQKENI. The CDR3 is 14 amino acids. CDR3 nucleotide sequence: TGTGCCAGCTCACCACCGGGGCGGACCGGGGAGCTGTTTTTT. This translates into CASSPPGRTGELFF.

The chain is built from TRBV29-1 and TRBJ2-7; 14 nucleotides line up with TRBD2. The CDR3 totals 13 residues. Germline V gene data show CDR1 as SQVTM and CDR2 as ANQGSEA. With V trimmed by 6 bases and J by 4 bases, 2 bases remained unmatched. Here the CDR3 DNA reads TGCAGCGTCAGGACTAGCGGGGGGTACGAGCAGTACTTC. Translating it yields CSVRTSGGYEQYF.

The CDR3 loop is CASSLRANTEAFF. The CDR3 nucleotides are TGTGCCAGCAGCTTAAGGGCGAACACTGAAGCTTTCTTT. The J gene is TRBJ1-1, the V gene TRBV7-3; no clear D. This CDR3 region has 13 residues. The germline CDR1 and CDR2 sequences are SGHTA and FQGTGA. The V gene lost 1 base and the J gene lost 1 base, with 4 bases spanning the gap.

The chain employs TRBV18 and TRBJ2-6; 7 bases are shared with TRBD1. V gave up 6 bases and J gave up 0 bases; unmatched junction bases: 5. The germline V gene has CDR1 KGHSH and CDR2 LQKENI. The CDR3 extends over 16 amino acids. The CDR3 protein is CASSHDRASGANVLTF. The CDR3 DNA follows: TGTGCCAGCTCCCATGACAGGGCCTCTGGGGCCAACGTCCTGACTTTC.

This clone was picked up one time. The chain links TRBV6-5 to TRBJ2-7; 10 bases fit TRBD1. This CDR3 region has 15 residues. J lost 3 bases, V lost 5 bases, and 7 bases had no gene match. Germline V gene data show CDR1 as MNHEY and CDR2 as SVGAGI. The CDR3 region is CASSRRDRGSYEQYF. CDR3 in DNA: TGTGCCAGCAGTCGCCGGGACAGGGGTAGCTACGAGCAGTACTTC.

This chain uses TRBV14 with TRBJ2-7, with 10 bases aligning to TRBD2. CDR1 and CDR2 (germline): SGHDN, FVKESK. V lost 9 bases and J lost 7; bases outside the gene matches: 12. The CDR3 is 14 residues long. The CDR3 sequence: CARIGLADLCEQYF. CDR3 coding DNA: TGTGCCAGAATCGGACTAGCGGATCTCTGTGAGCAGTACTTC. The variable domain in full, completed from reference TRBV14 and TRBJ2-7, reads EAGVTQFPSHSVIEKGQTVTLRCDPISGHDNLYWYRRVMGKEIKFLLHFVKESKQDESGMPNNRFLAERTGGTYSTLKVQPAELEDSGVYFCARIGLADLCEQYFGPGTRLTVT.

The chain couples TRBV30 to TRBJ2-4, with D uncertain. The germline gives CDR1 GTSNPN, CDR2 SVGIG (reference sequence). Trimming removed 5 bases at V and 3 bases at J, with 8 bases between. The CDR3 spans 12 residues. The CDR3 spells CAWGPNKNIQYF. The CDR3 nucleotides read TGTGCCTGGGGGCCTAACAAAAACATTCAGTACTTC. Combining the CDR3 with reference TRBV30 and TRBJ2-4 gives the whole variable domain SQTIHQWPATLVQPVGSPLSLECTVEGTSNPNLYWYRQAAGRGLQLLFYSVGIGQISSEVPQNLSASRPQDRQFILSSKKLLLSDSGFYLCAWGPNKNIQYFGAGTRLSVL.

The V gene is TRBV5-6, the J gene TRBJ2-5, with D possibly being TRBD2 (6 bases). V dropped 4 bases and J dropped 7 bases, with 14 bases sitting between them. The V gene's germline CDR1 is SGHDT and CDR2 YYEEEE. This CDR3 spans 13 amino acids. Here the CDR3 reads CASSTGPGGTQYF. Written as DNA, the CDR3 is TGTGCCAGCAGCACGGGGCCCGGGGGGACCCAGTACTTC.

The J gene is TRBJ2-7, the V gene TRBV27; TRBD2 agrees at 13 bases. Germline trimming cut 6 bases from V and 2 bases from J; bases unmatched to any gene: 4. CDR1 MNHEY and CDR2 SMNVEV come from the germline V gene (reference sequence). CDR3 size: 15 residues. The CDR3 nucleotides read TGTGCCAGCAGAACCGGGACTAGCGGGGCCTACGAGCAGTACTTC. It is translated as CASRTGTSGAYEQYF.

The V gene is TRBV10-2, the J gene TRBJ2-1; 9 bases are a match to TRBD1. CDR3 length equals 15 residues. Losses at the gene ends were 0 bases for V and 8 bases for J; bases not matched to a gene: 5. Per germline, CDR1 WSHSY and CDR2 SAAADI. Here the CDR3 reads CASSESDRGFHEQFF. The CDR3, as DNA: TGCGCCAGCAGTGAGTCGGACAGGGGTTTTCATGAGCAGTTCTTC.

J is TRBJ2-2 and V is TRBV7-3, with no clear D. Germline CDR1 and CDR2: SGHTA and FQGTGA. This CDR3 region has 15 residues. V was shortened by 0 bases and J by 0 bases, with 5 bases between the two germline ends. CDR3 protein: CASSLTRTNTGELFF. The CDR3 DNA is TGTGCCAGCAGCTTAACCAGAACGAACACCGGGGAGCTGTTTTTT.

This chain joins TRBV30 and TRBJ2-4; D is perhaps TRBD1 (5 bases). Trimming shortened V by 0 bases and J by 3 bases, and 15 bases separated the two germline ends. The CDR3 has 16 residues. Germline values: CDR1 GTSNPN, CDR2 SVGIG (reference sequence). CDR3 nucleotides: TGTGCCTGGAGTGTTATCGACAGAAAGGGCAAAAACATTCAGTACTTC. Amino acids: CAWSVIDRKGKNIQYF.

The V and J genes are TRBV18 and TRBJ1-1; D gene unclear. The CDR3 covers 11 residues. V lost 5 bases and J 3 bases, leaving 4 bases between the germline ends. Per germline, CDR1 KGHSH and CDR2 LQKENI. In DNA form, the CDR3 reads TGTGCCAGCTCATCAGACACTGAAGCTTTCTTT. Amino acids: CASSSDTEAFF.

CDR3 loop: CASSLKGAVGAFF. CDR3 coding DNA: TGTGCCAGCAGCTTAAAAGGGGCGGTCGGAGCTTTCTTT. The chain uses TRBV11-2 and TRBJ1-1; tentatively, D is TRBD1 (5 bases). This CDR3 is 13 amino acids long. Germline V gene sequence: CDR1 SGHAT, CDR2 FQNNGV. Trimming took 2 bases from V and 10 from J, leaving 14 bases between them.

The J gene is TRBJ2-5, the V gene TRBV7-8; 7 nucleotides line up with TRBD2. Germline V gives CDR1 SGHVS, CDR2 FQNEAQ. The trim removed 6 bases at V and 2 bases at J, leaving 12 bases unmatched. The CDR3 loop spans 16 amino acids. CDR3 residues: CASSSVAAGRQETQYF. The DNA of the CDR3 is TGTGCCAGCAGTTCTGTAGCGGCCGGGAGGCAAGAGACCCAGTACTTC.

This clone was seen a handful of times. This chain uses TRBV2 with TRBJ2-7; 13 nucleotides agree with TRBD2. V dropped 4 bases and J dropped 2; count of bases not matched to a gene: 5. Per germline, CDR1 SNHLY and CDR2 FYNNEI. CDR3 length: 16 amino acids. DNA of the CDR3: TGTGCCAGCAGTGCCTCAACTAGCGGGGGGGCCTACGAGCAGTACTTC. Protein sequence: CASSASTSGGAYEQYF.

The chain couples TRBV7-3 to TRBJ2-1; the match to TRBD2 covers 12 bases. Per germline, CDR1 SGHTA and CDR2 FQGTGA. The CDR3 length is 15 residues. Trimming cost V 8 bases and J 2 bases; bases outside gene matches: 4. The CDR3, as DNA: TGTGCCAGCGGACTAGCGGGAAGTACCTACAATGAGCAGTTCTTC. Protein: CASGLAGSTYNEQFF.

The CDR3 loop is CASSLGLHQPQHF. The CDR3 DNA follows: TGCGCCAGCAGTCTCGGACTACATCAGCCCCAGCATTTT. The chain employs TRBV10-2 and TRBJ1-5; D unclear. Trimming took off 5 bases at V and 5 bases at J, with 10 bases between the two ends. The germline CDR1 and CDR2 sequences are WSHSY and SAAADI. This CDR3 has 13 amino acids.

This clone was seen a handful of times. V and J are TRBV28 and TRBJ2-7, with a weak D call TRBD1 (6 bases). The CDR3 extends over 12 amino acids. Trimming cost V 7 bases and J 4 bases, with 11 bases left between them. The germline V gene has CDR1 MDHEN and CDR2 SYDVKM. The CDR3 DNA reads as TGTGCCAGCACCGACAGGTTGTACGAGCAGTACTTC. Translation: CASTDRLYEQYF.

The V gene is TRBV28, the J gene TRBJ2-4; D is possibly TRBD2 (5 bases). Germline assignment: CDR1 MDHEN and CDR2 SYDVKM. V lost 6 bases to trimming and J lost 13 bases, with 19 bases between them. The CDR3 sequence is 13 residues long. The CDR3 region is CASSPPETNLQYF. The CDR3 nucleotides read TGTGCCAGCAGCCCTCCCGAGACTAACCTACAGTACTTC.

The sample holds one count of this clone. V usage is TRBV18 and J usage is TRBJ1-1; 7 bases agree with TRBD1. The CDR3 is 13 residues long. CDR1 is KGHSH, CDR2 LQKENI, per germline. V was clipped by 4 bases and J by 3 bases; unmatched bases: 2. The CDR3 sequence is CASSRQGDTEAFF. CDR3 DNA sequence: TGTGCCAGCTCACGACAGGGAGACACTGAAGCTTTCTTT.

The chain has TRBV19 and TRBJ2-1; TRBD2 agrees at 10 bases. The CDR3 loop spans 15 amino acids. V dropped 2 bases and J dropped 3; count of bases not matched to a gene: 1. Germline CDR1 is LNHDA and CDR2 is SQIVND (reference sequence). Here the CDR3 reads CASSISGGVYNEQFF. The CDR3 DNA reads TGTGCCAGTAGTATAAGCGGGGGGGTCTACAATGAGCAGTTCTTC.